This T cell receptor beta chain was captured in a study of T cell repertoires in cytomegalovirus infection. V was cut by 6 bases and J by 4 bases, with 14 bases left in between. The CDR3 consists of 14 residues. In TCRdb, the reads were re-called with MiXCR into one record per CDR3 protein. This sample has roughly 230,000 distinct CDR3 sequences, with 20% to 25% found just once. This TCR was recovered from a human donor in good health (CMV status not recorded). Some clones in this sample may be carry-over from other donors' samples. The sample consisted of CD8+ T cells from PBMCs. The chain carries TRBV12-3 or TRBV12-4 and TRBJ2-3; D is possibly TRBD1 (6 bases). The CDR3 sequence: CASSSTGVADTQYF. The CDR3, as DNA: TGTGCCAGCAGCTCGACAGGTGTTGCAGATACGCAGTATTTT.